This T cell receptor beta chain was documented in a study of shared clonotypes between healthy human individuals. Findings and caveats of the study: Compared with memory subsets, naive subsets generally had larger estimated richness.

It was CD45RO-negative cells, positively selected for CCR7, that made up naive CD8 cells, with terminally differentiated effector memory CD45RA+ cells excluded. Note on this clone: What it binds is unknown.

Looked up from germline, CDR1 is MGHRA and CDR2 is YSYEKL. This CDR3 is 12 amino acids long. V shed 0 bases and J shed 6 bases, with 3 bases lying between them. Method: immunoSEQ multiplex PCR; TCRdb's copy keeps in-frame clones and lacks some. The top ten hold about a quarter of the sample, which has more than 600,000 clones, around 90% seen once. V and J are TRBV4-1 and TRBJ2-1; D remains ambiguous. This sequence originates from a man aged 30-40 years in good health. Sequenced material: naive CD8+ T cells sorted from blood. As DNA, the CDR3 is TGCGCCAGCAGCCAAGATGCCAATGAGCAGTTCTTC. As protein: CASSQDANEQFF.